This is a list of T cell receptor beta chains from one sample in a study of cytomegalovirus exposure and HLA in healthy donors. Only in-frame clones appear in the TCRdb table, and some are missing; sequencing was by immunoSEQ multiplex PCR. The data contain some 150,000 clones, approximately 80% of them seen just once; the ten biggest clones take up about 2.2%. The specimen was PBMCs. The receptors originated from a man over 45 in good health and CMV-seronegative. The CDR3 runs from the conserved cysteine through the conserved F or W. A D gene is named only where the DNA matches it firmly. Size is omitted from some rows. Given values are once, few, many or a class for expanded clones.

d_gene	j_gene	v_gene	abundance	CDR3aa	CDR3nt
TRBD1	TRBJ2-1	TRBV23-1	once	CASSRLTGVNNEQFF	TGCGCCAGCAGCCGGCTGACAGGGGTTAACAATGAGCAGTTCTTC
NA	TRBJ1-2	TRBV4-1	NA	CASSQGGQLGTITF	TGCGCCAGCAGCCAAGGGGGCCAGCTTGGGACTATTACCTTC
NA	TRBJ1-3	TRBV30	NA	CAWSVIWSSGNTIYF	TGTGCCTGGAGTGTAATCTGGAGCTCTGGAAACACCATATATTTT
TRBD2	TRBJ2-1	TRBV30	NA	CAWSTSGDNEQFF	TGTGCCTGGAGCACTAGCGGGGACAATGAGCAGTTCTTC
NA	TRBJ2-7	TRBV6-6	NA	CASSGGTYFSYEQYF	TGTGCCAGCAGTGGGGGGACTTACTTCTCCTACGAGCAGTACTTC
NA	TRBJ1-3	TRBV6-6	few	CASSYSDFGNTIYF	TGTGCCAGCAGTTACTCAGACTTTGGAAACACCATATATTTT
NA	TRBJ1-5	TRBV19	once	CASSTRTGLNQPQHF	TGTGCCAGTAGTACGCGAACAGGGCTCAATCAGCCCCAGCATTTT
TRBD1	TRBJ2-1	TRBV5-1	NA	CASSFLPGQGENEQFF	TGCGCCAGCAGCTTTTTACCGGGACAGGGTGAGAATGAGCAGTTCTTC
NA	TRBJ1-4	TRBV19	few	CASSSQQGNEKLFF	TGTGCCAGTAGTTCCCAACAGGGTAATGAAAAACTGTTTTTT
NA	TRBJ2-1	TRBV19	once	CASSPRLDYNEQFF	TGTGCCAGTAGTCCCCGACTAGACTACAATGAGCAGTTCTTC
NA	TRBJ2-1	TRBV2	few	CASSRAGGGEQFF	TGTGCCAGCAGTAGAGCCGGCGGAGGTGAGCAGTTCTTC
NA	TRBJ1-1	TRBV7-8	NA	CASSADIRYTEAFF	TGTGCCAGCAGCGCCGACATCAGGTACACTGAAGCTTTCTTT
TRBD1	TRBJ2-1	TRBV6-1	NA	CASSGQGVLQFF	TGTGCCAGCAGTGGACAGGGAGTTTTGCAGTTCTTC
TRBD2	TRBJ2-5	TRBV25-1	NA	CASSESLEGGETQYF	TGTGCCAGCAGTGAATCATTAGAGGGAGGGGAGACCCAGTACTTC
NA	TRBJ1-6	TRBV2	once	CASSGTPRDSPLHF	TGTGCCAGCAGTGGGACACCTCGGGATTCACCCCTCCACTTT
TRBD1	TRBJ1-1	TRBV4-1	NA	CASSQDRTGWTEAFF	TGCGCCAGCAGCCAAGACCGGACAGGGTGGACTGAAGCTTTCTTT
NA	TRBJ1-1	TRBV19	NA	CASSSWTGNTEAFF	TGTGCCAGTAGTAGCTGGACTGGGAACACTGAAGCTTTCTTT
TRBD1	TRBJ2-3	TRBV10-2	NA	CASSETGVDTDTQYF	TGCGCCAGCAGTGAGACAGGGGTCGACACAGATACGCAGTATTTT
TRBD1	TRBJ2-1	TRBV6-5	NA	CASSSGTGGRNEQFF	TGTGCCAGCAGTTCCGGGACAGGGGGACGGAATGAGCAGTTCTTC
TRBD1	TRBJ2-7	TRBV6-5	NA	CASSGKGQGNCEQYF	TGTGCCAGCAGTGGGAAGGGACAGGGGAATTGTGAGCAGTACTTC
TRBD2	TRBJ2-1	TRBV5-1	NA	CASSWGLADYNEQFF	TGCGCCAGCAGCTGGGGACTAGCGGACTACAATGAGCAGTTCTTC
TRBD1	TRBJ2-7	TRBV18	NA	CASSMATGTDEQYF	TGTGCCAGCTCCATGGCGACAGGGACCGACGAGCAGTACTTC
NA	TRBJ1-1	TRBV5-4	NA	CASNIGRGNTEAFF	TGTGCCAGCAACATAGGCAGGGGAAACACTGAAGCTTTCTTT
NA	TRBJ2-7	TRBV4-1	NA	CASSQPDSYYEQYF	TGCGCCAGCAGCCAGCCGGACAGCTACTACGAGCAGTACTTC
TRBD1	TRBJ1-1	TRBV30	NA	CAWSPRTGNTEAFF	TGTGCCTGGAGTCCAAGGACAGGGAACACTGAAGCTTTCTTT
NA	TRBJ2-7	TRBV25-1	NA	CASSDTSTSTYEQYF	TGTGCCAGCAGTGATACCTCGACATCCACCTACGAGCAGTACTTC
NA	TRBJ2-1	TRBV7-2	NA	CASSLEAADRYNEQFF	TGTGCCAGCAGCTTAGAAGCGGCGGACCGGTACAATGAGCAGTTCTTC